This TCR beta chain stems from a study of blood T cell repertoires in COVID-19. Study in general: PBMCs, B-cell-depleted T cells, or T cells were the source of the cDNA or gDNA that made up the material.

Sequenced by immunoSEQ multiplex PCR; TCRdb stores in-frame clones only, minus some. In the table there are around 66,000 clones, around 87% of which are singletons. The CDR3 has 20 amino acids. V was pared by 6 bases and J by 2 bases, with 10 bases of the junction left unmatched. Germline V gene lookup returns CDR1 MNHNY and CDR2 SVGAGI (reference sequence). The sequenced sample consisted of peripheral blood. The chain combines TRBV6-6 with TRBJ2-6; TRBD2 matches 16 bases. The TCR comes from a man in his sixties with acute or convalescent COVID-19. CDR3 loop: CASSPNWGLAGGPGANVLTF. CDR3 DNA sequence: TGTGCCAGCAGCCCGAATTGGGGACTAGCGGGGGGGCCTGGGGCCAACGTCCTGACTTTC.